The TCR beta chain described here comes from a study of shared clonotypes between healthy human individuals. The CDR3 has 12 amino acids. V was shortened by 9 bases and J by 2 bases, with 10 bases between the two germline ends. CDR1 and CDR2 (germline): SNHLY, FYNNEI. Assay used: immunoSEQ multiplex PCR; TCRdb lists only in-frame clones, some missing. The sample holds 1.5 million to 1.9 million clones, 95% to 99% seen once. A single count supports this clone. Sample: naive CD4+ T cells sorted from blood. Subset reported: CD45RA+ positively selected. The sequence came from a young man in good health. V is TRBV2 and J is TRBJ2-5; D gene ambiguous. The CDR3 loop is CASRRLQETQYF. In DNA, the CDR3 is TGTGCCAGTAGACGGCTTCAAGAGACCCAGTACTTC.